This T cell receptor beta chain is from a study of CD8 T cells in ankylosing spondylitis. Study outcomes and limitations: Clones linked with disease were CD8+ and fairly uncommon in the peripheral blood. In ankylosing spondylitis blood, a motif of about 8 highly homologous TCR beta variants appeared characteristic.

The sample holds a few counts of this clonotype. No antigen is known for it. TCRdb re-called the 5' RACE reads with MiXCR, one entry per CDR3 protein. Of approximately 220,000 distinct CDR3 sequences listed, roughly 24% were seen once; the top ten hold approximately 6.6%. Germline trimming cut 3 bases from V and 10 bases from J; bases unmatched to any gene: 6. The CDR3 is made up of 15 amino acids. Source material: blood, either unsorted or a sorted T cell fraction (not recorded which). This TCR was sampled from a male donor with ankylosing spondylitis or in good health (not recorded which). V gene TRBV12-3 or TRBV12-4 combines with J gene TRBJ2-3, with 14 bases lining up with TRBD2. The CDR3 is CASSFRGLAGEAQYF. The CDR3 coding sequence is TGTGCCAGCAGTTTCCGGGGACTAGCGGGAGAAGCGCAGTATTTT.